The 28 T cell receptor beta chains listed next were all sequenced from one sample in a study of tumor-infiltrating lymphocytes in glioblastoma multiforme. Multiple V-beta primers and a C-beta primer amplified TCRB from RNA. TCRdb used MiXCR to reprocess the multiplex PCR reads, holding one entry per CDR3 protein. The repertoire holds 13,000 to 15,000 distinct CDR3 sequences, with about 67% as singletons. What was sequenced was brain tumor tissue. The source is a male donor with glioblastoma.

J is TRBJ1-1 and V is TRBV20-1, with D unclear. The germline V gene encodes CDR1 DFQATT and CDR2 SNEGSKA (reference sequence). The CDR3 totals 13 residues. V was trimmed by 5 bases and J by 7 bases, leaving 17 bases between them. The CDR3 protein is CSARTPAGNEAFF. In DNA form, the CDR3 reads TGCAGTGCTCGAACTCCGGCCGGGAATGAAGCTTTCTTT.

The CDR3 region has the DNA TGTGCCAGCAGTGAAGCAGGCGGGTGGGAGACCCAGTACTTC. It codes for CASSEAGGWETQYF. This sequence joins TRBV6-1 and TRBJ2-5, with D possibly matching TRBD2 (5 bases). V lost 0 bases to trimming and J lost 5 bases, with 10 bases between them. CDR1 MNHNS and CDR2 SASEGT come from the germline V gene. This CDR3 has 14 amino acids.

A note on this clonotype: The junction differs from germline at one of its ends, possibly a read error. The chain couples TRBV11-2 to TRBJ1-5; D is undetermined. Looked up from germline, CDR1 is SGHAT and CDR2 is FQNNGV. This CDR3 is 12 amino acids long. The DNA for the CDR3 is TGTGCCAGCAACTTAGAGATAGGGCCCCAGCATTTT. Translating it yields CASNLEIGPQHF.

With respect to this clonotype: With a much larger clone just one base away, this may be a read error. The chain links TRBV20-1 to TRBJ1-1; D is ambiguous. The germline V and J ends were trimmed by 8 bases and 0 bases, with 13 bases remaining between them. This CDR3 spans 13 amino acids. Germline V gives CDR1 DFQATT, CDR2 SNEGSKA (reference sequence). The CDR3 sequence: CSPPLGVNTEAFF. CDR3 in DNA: TGCAGTCCCCCTCTAGGAGTGAACACTGAAGCTTTCTTT.

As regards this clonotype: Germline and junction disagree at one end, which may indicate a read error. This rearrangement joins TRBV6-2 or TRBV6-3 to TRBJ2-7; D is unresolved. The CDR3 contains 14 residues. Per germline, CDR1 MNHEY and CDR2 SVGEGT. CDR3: CASSRCGSSYERYF. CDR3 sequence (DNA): TGTGCCAGCAGCCGCTGCGGAAGCTCCTACGAGCGGTACTTC.

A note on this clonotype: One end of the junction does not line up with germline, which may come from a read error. The CDR3 reads CASSPVTNRSQETQHF. CDR3 in DNA: TGTGCCAGCAGTCCCGTGACTAATCGTTCGCAAGAGACCCAGCACTTC. The rearrangement uses TRBV12-3 or TRBV12-4 and TRBJ2-5, with D possibly matching TRBD2 (5 bases). CDR3 size: 16 residues.

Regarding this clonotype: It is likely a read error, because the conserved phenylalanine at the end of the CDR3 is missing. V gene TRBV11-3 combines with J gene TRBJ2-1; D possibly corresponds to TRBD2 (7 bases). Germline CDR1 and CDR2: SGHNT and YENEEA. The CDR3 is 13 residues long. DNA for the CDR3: TGTGCCATCAGCTCGAAGGGGGAGGGTGAGCAGTTCCTC. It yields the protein CAISSKGEGEQFL.

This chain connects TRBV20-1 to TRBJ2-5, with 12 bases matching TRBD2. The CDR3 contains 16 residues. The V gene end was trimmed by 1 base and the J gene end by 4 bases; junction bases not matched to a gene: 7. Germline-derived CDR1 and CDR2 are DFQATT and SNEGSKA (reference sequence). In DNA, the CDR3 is TGCAGTGCTAGAGGGACTAGCGGGACAGCAAGAGAGACCCAGTACTTC. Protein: CSARGTSGTARETQYF.

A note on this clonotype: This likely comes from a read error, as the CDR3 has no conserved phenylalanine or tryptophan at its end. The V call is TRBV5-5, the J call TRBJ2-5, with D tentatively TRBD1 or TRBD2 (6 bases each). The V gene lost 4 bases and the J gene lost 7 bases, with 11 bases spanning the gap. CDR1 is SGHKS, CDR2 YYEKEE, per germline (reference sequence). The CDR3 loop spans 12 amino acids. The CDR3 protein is CASSMGGGTQYY. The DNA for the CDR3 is TGTGCCAGCAGCATGGGGGGCGGGACCCAGTACTAC.

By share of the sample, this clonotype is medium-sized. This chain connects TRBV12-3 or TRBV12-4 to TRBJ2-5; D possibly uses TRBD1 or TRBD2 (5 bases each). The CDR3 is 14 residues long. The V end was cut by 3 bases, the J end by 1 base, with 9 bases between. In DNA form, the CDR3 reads TGTGCCAGCAGTTTCCCAGGGACCCAAGAGACCCAGTACTTC. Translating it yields CASSFPGTQETQYF.

Here the CDR3 DNA reads TGTGCCATCAGTGGCGACAGACCCCCGGGGTCCCAGTACTTC. This gives the protein CAISGDRPPGSQYF. The chain joins TRBV10-3 to TRBJ2-5, with D perhaps matching TRBD1 or TRBD2 (5 bases each). V was trimmed by 4 bases and J by 9 bases, leaving 18 bases between them. Germline V gene lookup returns CDR1 ENHRY and CDR2 SYGVKD. This CDR3 has 14 amino acids.

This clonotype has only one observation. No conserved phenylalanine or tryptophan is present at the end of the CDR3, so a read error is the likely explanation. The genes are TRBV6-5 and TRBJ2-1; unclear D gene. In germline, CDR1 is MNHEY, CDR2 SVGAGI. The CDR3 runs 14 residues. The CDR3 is CVGSYGPGFGEQFL. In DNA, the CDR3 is TGTGTCGGCAGTTACGGGCCGGGCTTCGGTGAGCAGTTCCTC.

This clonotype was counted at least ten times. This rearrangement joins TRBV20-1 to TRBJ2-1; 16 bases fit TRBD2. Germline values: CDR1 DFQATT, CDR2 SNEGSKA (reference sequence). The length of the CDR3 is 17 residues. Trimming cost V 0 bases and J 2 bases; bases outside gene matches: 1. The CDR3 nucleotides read TGCAGTGCTAGAGATGGGACTAGCGGGAGGGCCTACAATGAGCAGTTCTTC. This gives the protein CSARDGTSGRAYNEQFF.

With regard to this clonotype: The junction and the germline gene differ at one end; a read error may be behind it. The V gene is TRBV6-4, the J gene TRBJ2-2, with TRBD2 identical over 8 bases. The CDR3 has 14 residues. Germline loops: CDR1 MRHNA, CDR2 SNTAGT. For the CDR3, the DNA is TGTGCCAGCAGAAGAGCGGGAGCCACCGGGGAGCTGTTTTTC. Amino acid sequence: CASRRAGATGELFF.

The DNA for the CDR3 is TGCAGCGTTGGTGAGCAGATCAATCAGCCCCAGCATTTT. This sequence encodes CSVGEQINQPQHF. The rearrangement joins TRBV29-1 to TRBJ1-5; D is unresolved. Between the trimmed V and J ends, which lost 4 bases and 3 bases, there was a span of 10 bases. Germline CDR1 and CDR2: SQVTM and ANQGSEA. CDR3 length equals 13 residues.

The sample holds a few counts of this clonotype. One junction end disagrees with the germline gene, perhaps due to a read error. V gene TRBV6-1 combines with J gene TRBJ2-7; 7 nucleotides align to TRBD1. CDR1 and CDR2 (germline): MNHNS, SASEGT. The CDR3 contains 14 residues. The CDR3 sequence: CTSSRTGGSYEQYF. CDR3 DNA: TGTACCAGCAGTAGGACAGGAGGATCCTACGAACAGTACTTC.

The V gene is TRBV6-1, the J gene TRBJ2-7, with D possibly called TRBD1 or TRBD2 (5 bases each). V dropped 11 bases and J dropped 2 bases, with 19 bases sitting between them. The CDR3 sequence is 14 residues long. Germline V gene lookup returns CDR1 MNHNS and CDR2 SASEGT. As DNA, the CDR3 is TGTGCCCTACAAAAATGGGACGGTCCCTACGAGCAGTACTTC. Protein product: CALQKWDGPYEQYF.

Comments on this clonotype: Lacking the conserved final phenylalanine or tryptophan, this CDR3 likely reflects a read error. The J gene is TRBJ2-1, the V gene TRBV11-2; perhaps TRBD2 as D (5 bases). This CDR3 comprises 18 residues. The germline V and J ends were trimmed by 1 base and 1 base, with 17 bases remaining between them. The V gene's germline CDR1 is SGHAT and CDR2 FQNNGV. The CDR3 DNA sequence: TGTGCCAGCAGCTTAGCTTCTGACGGGAAGGGTTCCTACAATGAGCAGTTCATC. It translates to CASSLASDGKGSYNEQFI.

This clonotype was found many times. CDR3 protein: CASSPTAQKRVTQYF. In DNA, the CDR3 is TGTGCCAGCAGCCCAACCGCCCAGAAGAGGGTAACCCAGTACTTC. The gene calls are TRBV11-2 and TRBJ2-5, with a weak D call TRBD2 (5 bases). The CDR3 totals 15 residues. V lost 5 bases and J lost 8, with 21 bases in between. Germline V gives CDR1 SGHAT, CDR2 FQNNGV. Full variable domain (outside the CDR3, taken from reference TRBV11-2 and TRBJ2-5): EAGVAQSPRYKIIEKRQSVAFWCNPISGHATLYWYQQILGQGPKLLIQFQNNGVVDDSQLPKDRFSAERLKGVDSTLKIQPAKLEDSAVYLCASSPTAQKRVTQYFGPGTRLLVL.

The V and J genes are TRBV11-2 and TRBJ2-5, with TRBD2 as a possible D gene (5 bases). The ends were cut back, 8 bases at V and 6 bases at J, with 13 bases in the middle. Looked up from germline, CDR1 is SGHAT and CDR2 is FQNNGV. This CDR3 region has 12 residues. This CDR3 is CASRIEGKTQYF. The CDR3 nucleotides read TGTGCCAGCCGCATAGAGGGAAAGACCCAGTACTTC.

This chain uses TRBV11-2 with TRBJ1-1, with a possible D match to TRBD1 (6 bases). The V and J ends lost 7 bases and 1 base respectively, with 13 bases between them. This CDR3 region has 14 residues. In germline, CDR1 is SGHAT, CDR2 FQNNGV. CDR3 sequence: CASTIGTPNTEAFF. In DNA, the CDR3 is TGTGCCAGCACTATAGGGACACCGAACACTGAAGCTTTCTTT. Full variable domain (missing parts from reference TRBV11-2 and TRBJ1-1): EAGVAQSPRYKIIEKRQSVAFWCNPISGHATLYWYQQILGQGPKLLIQFQNNGVVDDSQLPKDRFSAERLKGVDSTLKIQPAKLEDSAVYLCASTIGTPNTEAFFGQGTRLTVV.

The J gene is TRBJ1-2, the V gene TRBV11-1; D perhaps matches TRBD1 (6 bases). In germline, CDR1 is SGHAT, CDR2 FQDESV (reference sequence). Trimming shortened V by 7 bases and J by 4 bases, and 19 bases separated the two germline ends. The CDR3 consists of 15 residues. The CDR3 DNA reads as TGTGCCAGCAACCCCGGGGGGCAGTCGGCCTATGGCTACACCTTC. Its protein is CASNPGGQSAYGYTF. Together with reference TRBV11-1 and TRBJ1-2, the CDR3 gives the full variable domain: EAEVAQSPRYKITEKSQAVAFWCDPISGHATLYWYRQILGQGPELLVQFQDESVVDDSQLPKDRFSAERLKGVDSTLKIQPAELGDSAMYLCASNPGGQSAYGYTFGSGTRLTVV.

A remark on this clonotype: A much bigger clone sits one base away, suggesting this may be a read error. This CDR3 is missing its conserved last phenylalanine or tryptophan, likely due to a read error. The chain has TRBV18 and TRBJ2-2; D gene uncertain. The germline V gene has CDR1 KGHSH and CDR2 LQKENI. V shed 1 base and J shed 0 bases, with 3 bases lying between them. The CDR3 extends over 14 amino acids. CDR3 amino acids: CASSPLANTGELFS. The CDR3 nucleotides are TGTGCCAGCTCACCACTGGCGAACACCGGGGAGCTGTTTTCT.

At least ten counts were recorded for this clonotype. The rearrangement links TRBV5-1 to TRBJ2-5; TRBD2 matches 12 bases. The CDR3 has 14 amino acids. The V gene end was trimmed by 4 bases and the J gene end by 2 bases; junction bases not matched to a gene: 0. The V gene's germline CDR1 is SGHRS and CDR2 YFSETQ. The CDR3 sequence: CASSGTSGQETQYF. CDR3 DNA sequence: TGCGCCAGCAGCGGGACTAGCGGGCAAGAGACCCAGTACTTC.

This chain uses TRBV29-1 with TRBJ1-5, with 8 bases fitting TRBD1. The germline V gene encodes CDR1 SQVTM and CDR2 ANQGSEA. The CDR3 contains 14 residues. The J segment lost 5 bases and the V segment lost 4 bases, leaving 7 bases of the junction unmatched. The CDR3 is CSVATGGWDQPQHF. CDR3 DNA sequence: TGCAGCGTTGCCACAGGGGGGTGGGATCAGCCCCAGCATTTT.

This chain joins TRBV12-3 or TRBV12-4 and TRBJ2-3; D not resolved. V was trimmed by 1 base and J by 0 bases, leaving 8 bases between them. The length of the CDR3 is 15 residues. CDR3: CASSLGDASTDTQYF. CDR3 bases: TGTGCCAGCAGTTTAGGGGATGCTAGCACAGATACGCAGTATTTT.

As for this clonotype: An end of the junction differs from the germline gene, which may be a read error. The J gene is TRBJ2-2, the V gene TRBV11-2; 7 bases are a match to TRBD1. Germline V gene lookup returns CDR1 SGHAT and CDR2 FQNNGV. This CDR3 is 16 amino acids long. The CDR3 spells CASTPRQGDGTGELYF. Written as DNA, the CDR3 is TGTGCCAGCACCCCCCGACAGGGCGATGGCACCGGGGAGCTGTATTTT. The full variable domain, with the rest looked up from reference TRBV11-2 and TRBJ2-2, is EAGVAQSPRYKIIEKRQSVAFWCNPISGHATLYWYQQILGQGPKLLIQFQNNGVVDDSQLPKDRFSAERLKGVDSTLKIQPAKLEDSAVYLCASTPRQGDGTGELYFGEGSRLTVL.

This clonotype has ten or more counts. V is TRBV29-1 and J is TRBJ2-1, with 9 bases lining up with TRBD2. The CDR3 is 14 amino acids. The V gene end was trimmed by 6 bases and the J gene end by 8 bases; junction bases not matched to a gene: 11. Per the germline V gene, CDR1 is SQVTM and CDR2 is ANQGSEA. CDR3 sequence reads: CSVGRLIAGDEQFF. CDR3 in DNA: TGCAGCGTAGGAAGATTAATAGCGGGAGATGAGCAGTTCTTC.